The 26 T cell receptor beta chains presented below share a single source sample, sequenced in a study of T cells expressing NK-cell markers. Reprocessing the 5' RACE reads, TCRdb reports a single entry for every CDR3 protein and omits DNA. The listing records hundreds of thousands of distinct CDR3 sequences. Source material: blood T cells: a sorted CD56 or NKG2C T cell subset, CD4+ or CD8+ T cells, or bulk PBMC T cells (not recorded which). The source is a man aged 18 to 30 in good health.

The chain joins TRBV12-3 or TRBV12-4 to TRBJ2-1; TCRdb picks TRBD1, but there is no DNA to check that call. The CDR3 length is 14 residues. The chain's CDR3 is CASSRDRGNNEQFF.

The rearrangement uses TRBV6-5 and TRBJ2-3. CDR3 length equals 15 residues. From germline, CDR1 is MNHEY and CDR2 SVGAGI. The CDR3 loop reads CASSARGGGTDTQYF.

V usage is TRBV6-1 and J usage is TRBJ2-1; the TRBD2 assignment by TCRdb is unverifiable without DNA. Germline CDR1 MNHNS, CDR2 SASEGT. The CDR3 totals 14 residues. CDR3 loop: CASTPSEEGNEQFF.

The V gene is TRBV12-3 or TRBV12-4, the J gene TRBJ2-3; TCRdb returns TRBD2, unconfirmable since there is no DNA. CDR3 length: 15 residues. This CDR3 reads CASRPTAGRFDTQYF.

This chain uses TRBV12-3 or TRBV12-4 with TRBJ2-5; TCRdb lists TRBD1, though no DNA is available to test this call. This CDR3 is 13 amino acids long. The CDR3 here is CASSLRGQGTQYF.

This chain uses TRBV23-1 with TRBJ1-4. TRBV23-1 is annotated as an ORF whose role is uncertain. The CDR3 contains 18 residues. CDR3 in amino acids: CASSQQITLNLVYEKLFF.

CDR3 residues: CASSLIAGIVTGELFF. V is TRBV5-1 and J is TRBJ2-2; TCRdb picks TRBD2, but there is no DNA to check that call. The CDR3 loop spans 16 amino acids. Germline CDR1 and CDR2: SGHRS and YFSETQ. The variable domain in full, completed from reference TRBV5-1 and TRBJ2-2, reads KAGVTQTPRYLIKTRGQQVTLSCSPISGHRSVSWYQQTPGQGLQFLFEYFSETQRNKGNFPGRFSGRQFSNSRSEMNVSTLELGDSALYLCASSLIAGIVTGELFFGEGSRLTVL.

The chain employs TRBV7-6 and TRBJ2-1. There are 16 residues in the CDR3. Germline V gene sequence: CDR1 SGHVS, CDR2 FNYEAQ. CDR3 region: CASSSKRRSSYNEQFF.

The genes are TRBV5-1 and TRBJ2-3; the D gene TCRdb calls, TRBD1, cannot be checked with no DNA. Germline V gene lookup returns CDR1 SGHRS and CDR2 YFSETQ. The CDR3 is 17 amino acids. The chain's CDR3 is CASSIRDRGISTDTQYF.

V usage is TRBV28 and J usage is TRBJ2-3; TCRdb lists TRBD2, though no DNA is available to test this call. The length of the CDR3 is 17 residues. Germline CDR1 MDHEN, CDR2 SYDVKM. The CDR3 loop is CASSATSGRAPRSTQYF.

The CDR3 is CASSLVLAGRGELFF. This chain links TRBV7-2 with TRBJ2-2; TCRdb designates TRBD2, a call that cannot be tested without DNA. This CDR3 comprises 15 residues. Germline values: CDR1 SGHTA, CDR2 FQGNSA.

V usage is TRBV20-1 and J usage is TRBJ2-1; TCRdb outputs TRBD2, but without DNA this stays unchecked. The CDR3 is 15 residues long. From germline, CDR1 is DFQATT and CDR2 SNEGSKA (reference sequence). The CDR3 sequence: CSAARGERSYNEQFF.

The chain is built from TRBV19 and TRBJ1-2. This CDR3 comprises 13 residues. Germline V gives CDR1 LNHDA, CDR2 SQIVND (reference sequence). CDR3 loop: CASSQGPSWGYTF.

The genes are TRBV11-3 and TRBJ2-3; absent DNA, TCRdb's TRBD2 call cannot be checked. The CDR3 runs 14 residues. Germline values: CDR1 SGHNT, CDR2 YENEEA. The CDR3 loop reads CASSLARGTDTQYF.

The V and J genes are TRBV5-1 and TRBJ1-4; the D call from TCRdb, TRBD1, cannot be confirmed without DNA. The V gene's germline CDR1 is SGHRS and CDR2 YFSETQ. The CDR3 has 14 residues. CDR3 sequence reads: CASSSGTANEKLFF.

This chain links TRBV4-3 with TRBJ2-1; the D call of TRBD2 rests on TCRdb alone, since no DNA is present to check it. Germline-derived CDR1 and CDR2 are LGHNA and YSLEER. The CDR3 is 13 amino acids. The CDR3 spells CASSQGLGVEQFF.

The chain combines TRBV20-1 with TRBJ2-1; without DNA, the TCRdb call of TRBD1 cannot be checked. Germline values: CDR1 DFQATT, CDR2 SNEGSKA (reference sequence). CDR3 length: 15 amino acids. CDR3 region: CSARWAGQGLVEQFF.

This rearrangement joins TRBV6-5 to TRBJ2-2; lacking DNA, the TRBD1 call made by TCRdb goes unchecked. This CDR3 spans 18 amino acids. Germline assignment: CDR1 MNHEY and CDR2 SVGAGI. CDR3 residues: CASSYSWDRPLNTGELFF.

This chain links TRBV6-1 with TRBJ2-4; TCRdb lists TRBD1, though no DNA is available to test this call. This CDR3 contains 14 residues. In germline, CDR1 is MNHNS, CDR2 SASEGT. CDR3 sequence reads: CASRDSLAKNIQYF.

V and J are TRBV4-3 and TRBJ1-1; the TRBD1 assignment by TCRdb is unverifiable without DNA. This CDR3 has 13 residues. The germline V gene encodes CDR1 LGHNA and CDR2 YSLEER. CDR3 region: CASSRIGTPEAFF.

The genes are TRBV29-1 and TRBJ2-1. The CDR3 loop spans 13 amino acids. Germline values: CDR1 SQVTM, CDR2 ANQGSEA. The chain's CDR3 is CSALPFAYNEQFF.

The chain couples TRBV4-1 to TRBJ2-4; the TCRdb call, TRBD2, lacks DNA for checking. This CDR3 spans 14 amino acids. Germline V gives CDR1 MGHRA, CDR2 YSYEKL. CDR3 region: CASSQGGLADIQYF.

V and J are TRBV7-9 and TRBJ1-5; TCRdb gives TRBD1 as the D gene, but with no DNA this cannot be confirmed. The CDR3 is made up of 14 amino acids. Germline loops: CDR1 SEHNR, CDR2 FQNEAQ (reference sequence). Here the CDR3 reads CASSLGGPSQPQHF.

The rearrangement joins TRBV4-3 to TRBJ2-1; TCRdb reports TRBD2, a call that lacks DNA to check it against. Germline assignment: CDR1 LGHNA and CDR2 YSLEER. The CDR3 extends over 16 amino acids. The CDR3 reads CASSQDPLARYNEQFF.

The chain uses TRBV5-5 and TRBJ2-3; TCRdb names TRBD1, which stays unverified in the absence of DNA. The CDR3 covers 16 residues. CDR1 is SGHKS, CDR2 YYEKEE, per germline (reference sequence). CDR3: CASSPQPLVVADTQYF.

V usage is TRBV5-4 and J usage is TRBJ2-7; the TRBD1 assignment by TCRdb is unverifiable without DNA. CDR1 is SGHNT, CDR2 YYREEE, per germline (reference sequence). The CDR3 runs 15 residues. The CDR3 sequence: CASSLLLTGRSEQYF.